The 13 T cell receptor beta chains below all came from one sample that was sequenced in a study of T cell clonotyping in hematopoietic cell transplantation. Assay: immunoSEQ multiplex PCR; the TCRdb copy retains only in-frame clones and omits some. The sample has roughly 14,000 clones; over 75% are singletons. Sequencing was performed on PBMCs, taken 100 days after allogeneic stem cell transplant. These TCRs come from a male patient aged 50 or older who had an allogeneic stem cell transplant from an unrelated donor, so T cells may come from the graft donor. Some clones in this sample may be carry-over from other donors' samples.

This clone has only one observation. The chain recombines TRBV5-4 with TRBJ1-1, with TRBD1 as a possible D gene (6 bases). This CDR3 spans 12 amino acids. V was trimmed by 4 bases and J by 3 bases, leaving 7 bases between them. CDR1 and CDR2 (germline): SGHNT, YYREEE (reference sequence). The CDR3 loop is CASSAGDTEAFF. The DNA for the CDR3 is TGTGCCAGCAGCGCAGGGGACACTGAAGCTTTCTTT.

The rearrangement joins TRBV6-5 to TRBJ1-2; a possible D gene is TRBD1 (5 bases). This CDR3 is built from 13 residues. The V end lost 2 bases, the J end lost 2 bases, and 6 bases lay between the germline ends. Germline CDR1 reads MNHEY; CDR2 reads SVGAGI. This CDR3 is CASSYDRNYGYTF. CDR3 nucleotides: TGTGCCAGCAGTTACGACAGAAACTATGGCTACACCTTC.

The rearrangement joins TRBV4-1 to TRBJ1-4; possibly TRBD1 for D (6 bases). Trimming pared 0 bases from V and 5 bases from J, leaving 13 bases between. CDR3 length equals 16 residues. The germline gives CDR1 MGHRA, CDR2 YSYEKL. CDR3 sequence: CASSQEARGTNEKLFF. CDR3 bases: TGCGCCAGCAGCCAAGAAGCGAGGGGGACAAATGAAAAACTGTTTTTT.

The chain recombines TRBV4-1 with TRBJ1-1; TRBD1 agrees at 8 bases. The V gene end was trimmed by 4 bases and the J gene end by 4 bases; junction bases not matched to a gene: 5. The V gene's germline CDR1 is MGHRA and CDR2 YSYEKL. CDR3 length: 14 residues. The CDR3 reads CASSPQGAGTEAFF. The CDR3 nucleotides are TGCGCCAGCAGCCCGCAGGGGGCCGGCACTGAAGCTTTCTTT.

This clone rates as medium-sized. The V call is TRBV9, the J call TRBJ2-3; D is undetermined. The CDR3 spans 12 residues. Germline CDR1 is SGDLS and CDR2 is YYNGEE. Trimming took off 5 bases at V and 2 bases at J, with 6 bases between the two ends. The chain's CDR3 is CASSPNTDTQYF. CDR3 in DNA: TGTGCCAGCAGTCCAAACACAGATACGCAGTATTTT. Drawing the rest from reference TRBV9 and TRBJ2-3, the complete variable domain is DSGVTQTPKHLITATGQRVTLRCSPRSGDLSVYWYQQSLDQGLQFLIQYYNGEERAKGNILERFSAQQFPDLHSELNLSSLELGDSALYFCASSPNTDTQYFGPGTRLTVL.

The chain is built from TRBV7-9 and TRBJ1-1; a possible D gene is TRBD1 (6 bases). CDR3 length: 16 residues. Deletions cut 8 bases from V and 4 bases from J, with 23 bases between. From germline, CDR1 is SEHNR and CDR2 FQNEAQ (reference sequence). CDR3 residues: CASVFRGGLVGTEAFF. The CDR3 coding sequence is TGTGCCAGCGTCTTCCGAGGGGGGCTGGTCGGCACTGAAGCTTTCTTT.

V and J are TRBV10-1 and TRBJ2-7; no definite D call. The CDR3 runs 14 residues. The V and J ends lost 4 bases and 3 bases respectively, with 13 bases between them. Per the germline V gene, CDR1 is WNHNN and CDR2 is SYGVQD (reference sequence). CDR3 protein: CASSGRGPLYEQYF. The CDR3 DNA reads as TGCGCCAGCAGTGGACGTGGCCCCCTCTACGAGCAGTACTTC.

This chain links TRBV28 with TRBJ2-2, with 16 bases that match TRBD2. CDR1 is MDHEN and CDR2 is SYDVKM in the germline V gene. V lost 5 bases to trimming and J lost 1 base; unmatched junction nucleotides: 4. CDR3 length: 18 amino acids. The CDR3 region is CASSAGLAGGMNTGELFF. CDR3 DNA: TGTGCCAGCAGTGCGGGACTAGCGGGAGGGATGAACACCGGGGAGCTGTTTTTT. The variable domain in full, with the rest retrieved from reference TRBV28 and TRBJ2-2, is DVKVTQSSRYLVKRTGEKVFLECVQDMDHENMFWYRQDPGLGLRLIYFSYDVKMKEKGDIPEGYSVSREKKERFSLILESASTNQTSMYLCASSAGLAGGMNTGELFFGEGSRLTVL.

This chain connects TRBV2 to TRBJ1-1, with D possibly matching TRBD1 (5 bases). The CDR3 has 12 amino acids. Germline CDR1 reads SNHLY; CDR2 reads FYNNEI. V shed 10 bases and J shed 3 bases, with 12 bases lying between them. CDR3 sequence: CATSREDTEAFF. The CDR3 DNA is TGTGCCACATCCAGGGAGGACACTGAAGCTTTCTTT.

This clone ranks as medium-sized. The chain joins TRBV5-1 to TRBJ1-2; 9 nucleotides agree with TRBD1. Trimming took 4 bases from V and 4 from J; bases not matched to a gene: 5. Germline-derived CDR1 and CDR2 are SGHRS and YFSETQ. This CDR3 comprises 14 residues. CDR3 sequence: CASSEETGGYGYTF. The DNA for the CDR3 is TGCGCCAGCAGCGAAGAGACAGGGGGCTATGGCTACACCTTC.

The CDR3: CASSPGQGAREQYF. The CDR3 coding sequence is TGTGCCAGCAGCCCCGGACAGGGGGCGAGGGAGCAGTACTTC. The V call is TRBV7-6, the J call TRBJ2-7, with 11 bases that match TRBD1. This CDR3 has 14 amino acids. Trimming cost V 5 bases and J 7 bases; bases outside gene matches: 7. The germline CDR1 and CDR2 sequences are SGHVS and FNYEAQ.

This chain connects TRBV7-6 to TRBJ2-5; D may correspond to TRBD1 or TRBD2 (5 bases each). Germline CDR1 is SGHVS and CDR2 is FNYEAQ. This CDR3 comprises 13 residues. Trimming shortened V by 5 bases and J by 5 bases, and 12 bases separated the two germline ends. The CDR3 DNA is TGTGCCAGCAGCCGGTATTGGGGGGAGACCCAGTACTTC. It yields the protein CASSRYWGETQYF.

The chain has TRBV7-9 and TRBJ1-5; perhaps TRBD1 as D (5 bases). Trimming removed 1 base from V and 7 bases from J, with 11 bases in between. The CDR3 spans 14 residues. Germline V gene lookup returns CDR1 SEHNR and CDR2 FQNEAQ (reference sequence). CDR3 sequence: CASSLGGGSQPQHF. DNA for the CDR3: TGTGCCAGCAGCTTAGGGGGGGGGAGCCAGCCCCAGCATTTT.